The 13 T cell receptor beta chains below all came from one sample that was sequenced in a study of cytomegalovirus exposure and HLA in healthy donors. 60 Vbeta and 13 Jbeta primers were used in PCR. Sequencing used immunoSEQ multiplex PCR; TCRdb keeps in-frame clones, though not all of them. The table lists some 100,000 clones, 70% to 80% of them singletons. The sequencing input was PBMCs. These receptors all come from a female donor in good health and CMV-seropositive.

This clone was recorded once. The rearrangement joins TRBV10-3 to TRBJ2-5; tentative D call: TRBD1 (6 bases). Germline V gene lookup returns CDR1 ENHRY and CDR2 SYGVKD. V was clipped by 10 bases and J by 5 bases, with 20 bases between them. The CDR3 consists of 14 residues. The CDR3 loop reads CATAGTQNSETQYF. DNA of the CDR3: TGTGCCACGGCCGGGACACAAAATTCGGAGACCCAGTACTTC.

The chain recombines TRBV30 with TRBJ2-5; D is unresolved. The V and J ends lost 3 bases and 4 bases respectively, with 9 bases between them. CDR3 size: 12 residues. CDR1 and CDR2 from the germline V gene are GTSNPN and SVGIG (reference sequence). The CDR3, as DNA: TGTGCCTGGAGGGCTCGAATAGAGACCCAGTACTTC. Translation: CAWRARIETQYF.

This chain links TRBV2 with TRBJ2-7, with D maybe TRBD2 (6 bases). Germline V gene lookup returns CDR1 SNHLY and CDR2 FYNNEI. This CDR3 is built from 13 residues. Trimming took off 4 bases at V and 6 bases at J, with 13 bases between the two ends. CDR3 nucleotide sequence: TGTGCCAGCAGTGTGGTAAAGGGAGGCGAGCAGTACTTC. This translates into CASSVVKGGEQYF.

This clone has just one count. The chain uses TRBV7-6 and TRBJ2-5; no clear D. The J call is in doubt because the DNA end fits TRBJ2-7 better. Germline V gene sequence: CDR1 SGHVS, CDR2 FNYEAQ. The CDR3 covers 14 residues. The CDR3 bases are TGTGCCAGCAGCCCCTTGGGCTCCTCCTACGAGCAGTACTTC. Amino acids: CASSPLGSSYEQYF.

V and J are TRBV29-1 and TRBJ2-1; D gene ambiguous. V lost 4 bases, J lost 0 bases, and 7 bases lay in between. CDR1 SQVTM and CDR2 ANQGSEA come from the germline V gene. The CDR3 loop spans 13 amino acids. CDR3 in amino acids: CSVGLSSYNEQFF. CDR3 nucleotide sequence: TGCAGCGTTGGACTGAGCTCCTACAATGAGCAGTTCTTC.

This clone has a single count. V and J are TRBV6-5 and TRBJ1-5; 8 nucleotides line up with TRBD1. Germline V gives CDR1 MNHEY, CDR2 SVGAGI. V was pared by 6 bases and J by 3 bases, with 7 bases of the junction left unmatched. The CDR3 is made up of 15 amino acids. CDR3 sequence (DNA): TGTGCCAGCAGCCCCGACAGGGGTCACAATCAGCCCCAGCATTTT. Amino acid sequence: CASSPDRGHNQPQHF.

Written as DNA, the CDR3 is TGTGCCTGGGGACAGGGGGGAAACACCATATATTTT. Its protein is CAWGQGGNTIYF. The chain combines TRBV30 with TRBJ1-3; 9 positions match TRBD1. The CDR3 runs to 12 residues. The V gene end was trimmed by 5 bases and the J gene end by 4 bases; junction bases not matched to a gene: 0. The germline V gene has CDR1 GTSNPN and CDR2 SVGIG (reference sequence).

The V call is TRBV4-1, the J call TRBJ2-2; TRBD2 matches 8 bases. This CDR3 region has 16 residues. Germline V lookup: CDR1 MGHRA, CDR2 YSYEKL. V lost 0 bases, J lost 4 bases, and 4 bases stayed unmatched. The CDR3 DNA reads as TGCGCCAGCAGCCAAGAAACTAGCGGCTTCACCGGGGAGCTGTTTTTT. Residues: CASSQETSGFTGELFF.

The chain couples TRBV7-2 to TRBJ2-3, with D uncertain. Germline V gene lookup returns CDR1 SGHTA and CDR2 FQGNSA. This CDR3 comprises 14 residues. V was trimmed by 5 bases and J by 4 bases, leaving 13 bases between them. CDR3 coding DNA: TGTGCCAGCAGCCACATGCAGTTCGCAGATACGCAGTATTTT. Translating gives CASSHMQFADTQYF.

This clone was counted a few times. This rearrangement joins TRBV7-2 to TRBJ2-1; TRBD2 is a possible D gene (5 bases). Looked up from germline, CDR1 is SGHTA and CDR2 is FQGNSA. Between the trimmed V and J ends, which lost 1 base and 9 bases, there was a span of 25 bases. The CDR3 totals 18 residues. In DNA, the CDR3 is TGTGCCAGCAGCTTAGGGCCCCGGGGTACCCGGGTAACAAGTGAGCAGTTCTTC. Protein product: CASSLGPRGTRVTSEQFF.

The J gene is TRBJ1-6, the V gene TRBV27, with D maybe TRBD1 (6 bases). The germline CDR1 and CDR2 sequences are MNHEY and SMNVEV (reference sequence). Deletions cut 2 bases from V and 9 bases from J, with 14 bases between. CDR3 length: 15 residues. This chain's CDR3 is CASSLKTGSGSPLHF. The CDR3, as DNA: TGTGCCAGCAGTTTAAAAACAGGGTCCGGTTCACCCCTCCACTTT.

The rearrangement joins TRBV6-6 to TRBJ2-2, with TRBD1 matching over 11 bases. Trimming at V came to 6 bases and at J to 4 bases, leaving 7 bases not matched to a gene. Germline lookup yields CDR1 MNHNY and CDR2 SVGAGI (reference sequence). The CDR3 consists of 16 residues. The CDR3 region is CASRPGTGGSTGELFF. The CDR3 DNA is TGTGCCAGCAGGCCGGGGACAGGGGGGAGCACCGGGGAGCTGTTTTTT.

This chain connects TRBV29-1 to TRBJ2-1; 10 positions match TRBD2. The CDR3 runs 14 residues. The J segment lost 8 bases and the V segment lost 8 bases, leaving 12 bases of the junction unmatched. CDR1 and CDR2 (germline): SQVTM, ANQGSEA. CDR3 DNA: TGCAGCCCTGGAGGGCTAGCGGGGGTCCATGAGCAGTTCTTC. Its protein product is CSPGGLAGVHEQFF.